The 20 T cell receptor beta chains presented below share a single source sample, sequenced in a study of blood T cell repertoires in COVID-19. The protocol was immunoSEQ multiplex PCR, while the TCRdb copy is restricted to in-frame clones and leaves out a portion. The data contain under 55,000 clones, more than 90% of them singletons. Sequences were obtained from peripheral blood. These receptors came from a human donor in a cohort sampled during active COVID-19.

The CDR3 coding sequence is TGTGCCAGCAGCCTGACGACATCCGAGAACAATGAGCAGTTCTTC. This codes for CASSLTTSENNEQFF. J is TRBJ2-1 and V is TRBV7-6; no reliable D call. With 5 bases removed from V and 5 bases from J, the gap between germline ends came to 16 bases. Germline loops: CDR1 SGHVS, CDR2 FNYEAQ. This CDR3 contains 15 residues. The complete variable domain, with remaining parts taken from reference TRBV7-6 and TRBJ2-1, reads GAGVSQSPRYKVTKRGQDVALRCDPISGHVSLYWYRQALGQGPEFLTYFNYEAQQDKSGLPNDRFSAERPEGSISTLTIQRTEQRDSAMYRCASSLTTSENNEQFFGPGTRLTVL.

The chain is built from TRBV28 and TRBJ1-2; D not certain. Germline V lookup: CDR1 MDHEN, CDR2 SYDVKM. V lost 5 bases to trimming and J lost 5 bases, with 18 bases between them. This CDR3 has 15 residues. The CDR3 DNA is TGTGCCAGCAGTCTTGGCGGCCCCGGGAGATATGGCTACACCTTC. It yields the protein CASSLGGPGRYGYTF.

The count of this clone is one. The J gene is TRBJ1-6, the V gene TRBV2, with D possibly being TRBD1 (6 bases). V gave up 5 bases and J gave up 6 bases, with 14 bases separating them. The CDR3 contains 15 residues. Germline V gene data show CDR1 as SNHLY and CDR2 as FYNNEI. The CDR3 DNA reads TGTGCCAGCAGTCCAACAGGGCATAGTAATTCACCCCTCCACTTT. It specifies CASSPTGHSNSPLHF.

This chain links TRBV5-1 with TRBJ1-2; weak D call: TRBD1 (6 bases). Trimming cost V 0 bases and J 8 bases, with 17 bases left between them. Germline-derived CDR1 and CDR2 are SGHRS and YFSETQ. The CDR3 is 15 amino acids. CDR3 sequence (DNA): TGCGCCAGCAGCTTGGATAATTCGGGGGGCAGAGGCTACACCTTC. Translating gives CASSLDNSGGRGYTF.

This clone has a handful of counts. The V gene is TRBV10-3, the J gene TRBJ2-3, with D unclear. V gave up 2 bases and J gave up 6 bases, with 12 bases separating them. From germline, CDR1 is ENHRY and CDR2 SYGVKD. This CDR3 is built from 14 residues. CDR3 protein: CAISENVGSDTQYF. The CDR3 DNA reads TGTGCCATCAGTGAGAACGTCGGGTCCGATACGCAGTATTTT.

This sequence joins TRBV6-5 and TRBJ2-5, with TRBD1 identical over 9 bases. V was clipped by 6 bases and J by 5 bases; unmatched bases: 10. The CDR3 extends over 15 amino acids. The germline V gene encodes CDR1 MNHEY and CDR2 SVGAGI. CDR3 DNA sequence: TGTGCCAGCAGAGGGACAGGGAGGGGTGGGGAGACCCAGTACTTC. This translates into CASRGTGRGGETQYF.

The CDR3 is CASTTEAGWYNEQFF. The CDR3 DNA reads as TGTGCCAGTACCACGGAAGCGGGCTGGTACAATGAGCAGTTCTTC. The chain recombines TRBV19 with TRBJ2-1; maybe TRBD2 (6 bases). This CDR3 has 15 amino acids. V lost 7 bases and J lost 4, with 17 bases in between. Germline lookup yields CDR1 LNHDA and CDR2 SQIVND (reference sequence).

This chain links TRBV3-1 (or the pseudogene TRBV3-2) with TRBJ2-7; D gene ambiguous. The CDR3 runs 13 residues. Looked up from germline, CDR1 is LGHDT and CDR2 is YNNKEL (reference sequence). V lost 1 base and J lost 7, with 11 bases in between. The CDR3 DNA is TGTGCCAGCAGCCAAGTTTATCCCGGGGAGCAGTACTTC. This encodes CASSQVYPGEQYF.

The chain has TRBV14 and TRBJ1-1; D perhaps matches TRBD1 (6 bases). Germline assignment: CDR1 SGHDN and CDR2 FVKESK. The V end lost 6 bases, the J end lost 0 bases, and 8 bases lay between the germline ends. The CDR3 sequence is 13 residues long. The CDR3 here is CASRGQMNTEAFF. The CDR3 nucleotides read TGTGCCAGCAGGGGACAAATGAACACTGAAGCTTTCTTT.

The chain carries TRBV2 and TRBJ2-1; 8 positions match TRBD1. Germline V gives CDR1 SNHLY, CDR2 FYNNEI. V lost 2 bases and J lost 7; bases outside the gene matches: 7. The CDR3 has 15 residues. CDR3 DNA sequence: TGTGCCAGCAGTGAAAGAACAGGGGGGTTGAATGAGCAGTTCTTC. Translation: CASSERTGGLNEQFF.

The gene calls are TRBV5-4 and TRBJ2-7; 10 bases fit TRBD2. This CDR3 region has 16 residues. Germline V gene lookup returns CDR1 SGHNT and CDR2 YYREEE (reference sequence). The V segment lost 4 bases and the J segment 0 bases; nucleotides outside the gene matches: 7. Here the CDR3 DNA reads TGTGCCAGCAGCCCCATAGCGGGAGGCGGCTCCTACGAGCAGTACTTC. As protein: CASSPIAGGGSYEQYF. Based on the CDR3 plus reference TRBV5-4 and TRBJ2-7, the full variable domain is ETGVTQSPTHLIKTRGQQVTLRCSSQSGHNTVSWYQQALGQGPQFIFQYYREEENGRGNFPPRFSGLQFPNYSSELNVNALELDDSALYLCASSPIAGGGSYEQYFGPGTRLTVT.

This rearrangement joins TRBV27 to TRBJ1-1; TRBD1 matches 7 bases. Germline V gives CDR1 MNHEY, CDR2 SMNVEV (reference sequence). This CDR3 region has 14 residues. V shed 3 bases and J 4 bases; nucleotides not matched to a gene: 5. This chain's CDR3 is CASSFRQGSTEAFF. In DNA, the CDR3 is TGTGCCAGCAGTTTCCGACAGGGTTCCACTGAAGCTTTCTTT.

The CDR3 DNA reads TGTGCCAGCTCACCACGAGAGGGAAAGAACACTGAAGCTTTCTTT. Translation: CASSPREGKNTEAFF. The rearrangement joins TRBV18 to TRBJ1-1; D unclear. This CDR3 spans 15 amino acids. Per the germline V gene, CDR1 is KGHSH and CDR2 is LQKENI. Trimming stripped 1 base from V and 1 base from J, with 10 bases between.

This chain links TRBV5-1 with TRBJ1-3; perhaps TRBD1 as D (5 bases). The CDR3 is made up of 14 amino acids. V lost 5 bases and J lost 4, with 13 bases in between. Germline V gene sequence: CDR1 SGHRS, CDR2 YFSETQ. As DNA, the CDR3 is TGCGCCAGCAGGACCGACAGAATGGGAAACACCATATATTTT. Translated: CASRTDRMGNTIYF.

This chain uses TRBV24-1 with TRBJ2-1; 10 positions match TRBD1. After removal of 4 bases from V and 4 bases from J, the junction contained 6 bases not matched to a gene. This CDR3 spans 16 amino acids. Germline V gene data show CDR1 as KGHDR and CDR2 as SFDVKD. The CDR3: CATSEPGQGRYNEQFF. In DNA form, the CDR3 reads TGTGCCACCAGTGAACCGGGACAGGGGAGATACAATGAGCAGTTCTTC.

The chain's CDR3 is CSEGDEQFF. As DNA, the CDR3 is TGCAGTGAAGGGGATGAGCAGTTCTTC. The chain uses TRBV20-1 and TRBJ2-1; D is possibly TRBD1 (5 bases). Trimming shortened V by 7 bases and J by 8 bases, and 6 bases separated the two germline ends. CDR1 is DFQATT, CDR2 SNEGSKA, per germline (reference sequence). The CDR3 totals 9 residues.

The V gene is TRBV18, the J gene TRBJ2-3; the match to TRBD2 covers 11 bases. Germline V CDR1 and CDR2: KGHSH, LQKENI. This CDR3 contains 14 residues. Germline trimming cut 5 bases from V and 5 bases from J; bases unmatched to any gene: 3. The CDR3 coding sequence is TGTGCCAGCTCAGGGGGGACTAGCGGAGATACGCAGTATTTT. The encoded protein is CASSGGTSGDTQYF.

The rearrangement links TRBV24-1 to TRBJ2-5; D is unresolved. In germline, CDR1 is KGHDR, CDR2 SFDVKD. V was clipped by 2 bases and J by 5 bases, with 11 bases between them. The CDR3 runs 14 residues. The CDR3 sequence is CATSDSLESETQYF. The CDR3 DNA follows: TGTGCCACCAGTGATTCCCTAGAGTCTGAGACCCAGTACTTC.

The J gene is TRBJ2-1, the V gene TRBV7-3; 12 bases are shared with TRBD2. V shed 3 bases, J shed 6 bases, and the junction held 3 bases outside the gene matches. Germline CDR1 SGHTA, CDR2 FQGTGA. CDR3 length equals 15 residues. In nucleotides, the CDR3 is TGTGCCAGCAGCTTTGGGACTAGCGGGCCCAATGAGCAGTTCTTC. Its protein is CASSFGTSGPNEQFF.

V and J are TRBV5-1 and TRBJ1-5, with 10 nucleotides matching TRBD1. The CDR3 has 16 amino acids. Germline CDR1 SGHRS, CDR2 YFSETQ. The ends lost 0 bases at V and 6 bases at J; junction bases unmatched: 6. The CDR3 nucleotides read TGCGCCAGCAGCTTGGCGGGACAGGGGTCGGGTCAGCCCCAGCATTTT. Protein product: CASSLAGQGSGQPQHF.